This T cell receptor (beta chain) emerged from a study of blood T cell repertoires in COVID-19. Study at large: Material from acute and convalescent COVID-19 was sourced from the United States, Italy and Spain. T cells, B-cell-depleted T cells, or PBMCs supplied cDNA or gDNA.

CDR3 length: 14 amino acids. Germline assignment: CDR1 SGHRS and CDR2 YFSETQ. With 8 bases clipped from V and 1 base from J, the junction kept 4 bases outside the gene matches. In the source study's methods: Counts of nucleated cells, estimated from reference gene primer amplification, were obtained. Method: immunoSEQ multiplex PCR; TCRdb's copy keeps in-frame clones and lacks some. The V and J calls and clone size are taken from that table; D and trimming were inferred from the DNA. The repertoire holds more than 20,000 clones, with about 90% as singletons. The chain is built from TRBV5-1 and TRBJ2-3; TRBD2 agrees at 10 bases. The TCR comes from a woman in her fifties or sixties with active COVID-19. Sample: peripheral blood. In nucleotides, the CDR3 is TGCGCCAGTGCTAGCGGGAGCGGCACAGATACGCAGTATTTT. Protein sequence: CASASGSGTDTQYF.